The clone carrying this TCR beta chain was observed a handful of times. Its specificity is unknown. These data belong to a study of beta chain features in type 1 diabetes. On the study more broadly: Examined across all samples were about 110,000,000 sorted cells. Study results and caveats: These data did not resolve whether HLA type affects TCRB rearrangement. The study found moderately but significantly shorter TCRB CDR3s in all four CD4+ subsets of Type 1 diabetes patients.

Germline V gives CDR1 MNHEY, CDR2 SVGAGI. V gave up 0 bases and J gave up 4 bases; unmatched junction bases: 4. This CDR3 is 16 amino acids long. The investigators reverse transcribed all of the isolated RNA, so they sequenced expressed TCRB transcripts. The method was immunoSEQ multiplex PCR; TCRdb's version includes in-frame clones alone and lacks a portion of them. Of roughly 330,000 clones detected, approximately 13% appear once; the ten largest clones hold about 0.015%. The material sequenced was naive CD4+ T cells from blood. The receptor comes from a woman aged 18-29 years with type 1 diabetes. The V gene is TRBV6-5, the J gene TRBJ1-2, with 11 bases fitting TRBD1. The CDR3 sequence: CASSYSGTGGSYGYTF. Written as DNA, the CDR3 is TGTGCCAGCAGTTACTCGGGGACAGGGGGTAGCTATGGCTACACCTTC.